These 9 T cell receptor beta chains were sequenced from one sample in a study of blood T cell repertoires in COVID-19. Profiled with immunoSEQ multiplex PCR; TCRdb holds only in-frame clones, not every one. There are fewer than 150,000 clones in the sample; 80% to 85% occur only once, and around 8% lies in the top ten. The specimen was peripheral blood. Receptor source: a human donor in a cohort sampled during active COVID-19.

This chain uses TRBV27 with TRBJ1-5, with D hard to call. V dropped 8 bases and J dropped 3 bases, with 17 bases sitting between them. This CDR3 region has 15 residues. Germline assignment: CDR1 MNHEY and CDR2 SMNVEV (reference sequence). In DNA form, the CDR3 reads TGTGCCAGCGCCCGCACGGGGAGGGACAATCAGCCCCAGCATTTT. Its translation: CASARTGRDNQPQHF.

V gene TRBV29-1 combines with J gene TRBJ1-1, with a tentative D call TRBD1 (6 bases). The CDR3 covers 13 residues. Germline V gene sequence: CDR1 SQVTM, CDR2 ANQGSEA. The germline V and J ends were trimmed by 1 base and 0 bases, with 6 bases remaining between them. CDR3 residues: CSVEGDMNTEAFF. DNA of the CDR3: TGCAGCGTTGAAGGGGACATGAACACTGAAGCTTTCTTT.

In this sample, this clone turned up a few times. V is TRBV5-4 and J is TRBJ2-7; TRBD1 is a possible D gene (5 bases). Per the germline V gene, CDR1 is SGHNT and CDR2 is YYREEE (reference sequence). This CDR3 region has 13 residues. Trimming removed 5 bases from V and 0 bases from J, with 9 bases in between. CDR3 coding DNA: TGTGCCAGCAGTATTACAGGCTCCTACGAGCAGTACTTC. Translation gives CASSITGSYEQYF. The complete variable domain, with remaining parts taken from reference TRBV5-4 and TRBJ2-7, reads ETGVTQSPTHLIKTRGQQVTLRCSSQSGHNTVSWYQQALGQGPQFIFQYYREEENGRGNFPPRFSGLQFPNYSSELNVNALELDDSALYLCASSITGSYEQYFGPGTRLTVT.

Only one count was recorded for this clone. The J gene is TRBJ1-1, the V gene TRBV7-3; maybe TRBD1 (6 bases). Trimming took off 5 bases at V and 3 bases at J, with 10 bases between the two ends. Germline CDR1 and CDR2: SGHTA and FQGTGA. The CDR3 sequence is 13 residues long. The CDR3 loop is CASSIRQDTEAFF. Written as DNA, the CDR3 is TGTGCCAGCAGCATCCGACAGGACACTGAAGCTTTCTTT.

This chain uses TRBV27 with TRBJ2-7, with D unclear. Trimming removed 4 bases at V and 3 bases at J, with 16 bases between. This CDR3 region has 15 residues. Per germline, CDR1 MNHEY and CDR2 SMNVEV (reference sequence). CDR3 DNA: TGTGCCAGCAGTTCGTACAGCAAAAAAATCTACGAGCAGTACTTC. Its translation: CASSSYSKKIYEQYF.

In its sample, this clone was seen once. The rearrangement links TRBV6-5 to TRBJ1-2; 8 nucleotides agree with TRBD1. Trimming at V came to 2 bases and at J to 4 bases, leaving 6 bases not matched to a gene. The CDR3 consists of 15 residues. The germline V gene has CDR1 MNHEY and CDR2 SVGAGI. The CDR3 coding sequence is TGTGCCAGCAGTTACACAATTACAGGGGGCTATGGCTACACCTTC. Translation: CASSYTITGGYGYTF.

This chain links TRBV6-5 with TRBJ1-1; D not resolved. CDR1 is MNHEY and CDR2 is SVGAGI in the germline V gene. Trimming removed 4 bases from V and 3 bases from J, with 12 bases in between. The CDR3 has 14 amino acids. The CDR3 DNA reads as TGTGCCAGCAGTTTTGAGGGCGCCGACACTGAAGCTTTCTTT. Translated: CASSFEGADTEAFF.

The chain has TRBV9 and TRBJ2-1, with D possibly TRBD1 on 6 matching bases. The CDR3 spans 15 residues. Germline V gives CDR1 SGDLS, CDR2 YYNGEE. Trimming removed 3 bases from V and 2 bases from J, with 12 bases in between. For the CDR3, the DNA is TGTGCCAGCAGCGCCCGACAGGATACCTACAATGAGCAGTTCTTC. Its protein is CASSARQDTYNEQFF.

This clone was recorded once. The chain uses TRBV11-3 and TRBJ2-1; 15 bases are shared with TRBD2. The CDR3 contains 17 residues. The V gene end was trimmed by 5 bases and the J gene end by 6 bases; junction bases not matched to a gene: 8. Germline V gene lookup returns CDR1 SGHNT and CDR2 YENEEA. The chain's CDR3 is CASSIGTSGGNINEQFF. CDR3 bases: TGTGCCAGCAGCATTGGGACTAGCGGGGGGAACATCAATGAGCAGTTCTTC.